This TCR beta chain came from a study of blood T cell repertoires in COVID-19 (dated by TCRdb to about 2020). About the full investigation: Collaborator samples came from the United States, Italy and Spain and covered acute and convalescent phases of COVID-19. The prospective study material was composed of cDNA or gDNA derived from T cells, B-cell-depleted T cells, or PBMCs. Deeply sampled blood TCRbeta repertoires from subjects exposed to, actively infected with, or recovered from COVID-19 were included in the dataset. A freely available public database, intended as a resource for researchers studying the immune response to SARS-CoV-2, is where the repertoires were released. Samples came from the ongoing ImmuneRACE study (first 160 participants) plus 1,254 subjects from 6 global collaborators. Sample metadata almost always included a de-identified subject ID, COVID-19 status, age in years and sex. Where HLA class I and class II types were available, the types were taken from metadata supplied by the sample provider, not from assay-based typing. Broader findings and caveats from the paper: Clinical and demographic metadata were provided uncurated, with the amount varying by source and participant.

Collaborating institutions collected whole blood in K2EDTA tubes following their own protocols. For TCRbeta analysis, collaborators shipped samples as frozen whole blood, isolated PBMCs, or DNA extracted from either of those sample types. About this clone: Its antigen is not yet known. Within one base of it there is no much larger clone, and no base qualities were kept.

The CDR3 runs 17 residues from the cysteine to the phenylalanine. The entry retains the CDR3 DNA only, 51 bases that are in frame from base 1. Trimmed from V: 5 bases; trimmed from J: 4 bases; junction bases lacking a gene match: 8. Looking up the germline V gene yields CDR1 SGHVS and CDR2 FQNEAQ. TCRbeta CDR3 regions were amplified from genomic DNA by means of the immunoSEQ Assay, a bias-controlled multiplex PCR. The paper's processing steps were these. Nucleated cell counts per sample were estimated from amplification of reference gene primers within the assay. To quantify the absolute abundance of each unique TCRbeta CDR3 rearrangement, sequence reads were collapsed and filtered. For each sample, productive Simpson clonality was calculated by taking the square root of Simpson's diversity index across productive rearrangements. The source is immuneACCESS, and TCRdb retained only in-frame sequences with V and J called. Part of the clones is not carried over; for the studies checked, unresolved V genes explain less than half of this, and the remainder is unexplained. V, J and clone size derive from that table, while D and trimming were established from the DNA sequence. Counted in this sample were around 200,000 clones; 80% to 90% of them appeared once. The top ten clonotypes cover 8.5% to 10% of the sample.

The sequenced material came from peripheral blood. The receptor was derived from a man aged 35 to 55 with active or convalescent COVID-19. The chain is assembled from TRBV7-8 and TRBJ2-2; 12 bases in between match TRBD1. CDR3 sequence: CASSPGTGGRGTGELFF. The DNA sequence is as follows: TGTGCCAGCAGCCCCGGGACAGGGGGCCGGGGCACCGGGGAGCTGTTTTTT.